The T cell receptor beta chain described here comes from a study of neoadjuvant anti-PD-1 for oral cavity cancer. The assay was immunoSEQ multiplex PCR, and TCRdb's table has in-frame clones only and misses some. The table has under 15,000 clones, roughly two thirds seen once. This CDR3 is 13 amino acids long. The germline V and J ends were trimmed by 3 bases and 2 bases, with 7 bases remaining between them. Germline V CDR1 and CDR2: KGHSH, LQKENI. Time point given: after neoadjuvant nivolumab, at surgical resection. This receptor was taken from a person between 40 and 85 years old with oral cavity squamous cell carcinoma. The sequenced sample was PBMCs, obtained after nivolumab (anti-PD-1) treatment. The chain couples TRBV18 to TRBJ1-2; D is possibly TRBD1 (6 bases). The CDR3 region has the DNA TGTGCCAGCTCACCCGGACAGAACTATGGCTACACCTTC. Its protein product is CASSPGQNYGYTF.